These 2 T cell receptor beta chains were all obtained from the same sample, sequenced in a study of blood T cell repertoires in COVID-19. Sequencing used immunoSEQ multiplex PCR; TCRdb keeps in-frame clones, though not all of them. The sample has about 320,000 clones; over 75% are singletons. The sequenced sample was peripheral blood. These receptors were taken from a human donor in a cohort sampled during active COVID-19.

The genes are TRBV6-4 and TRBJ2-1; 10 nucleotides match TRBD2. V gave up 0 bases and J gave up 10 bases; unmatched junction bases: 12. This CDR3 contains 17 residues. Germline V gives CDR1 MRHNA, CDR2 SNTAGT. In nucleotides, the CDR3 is TGTGCCAGCAGTGACTCGAAATTGAGCGGGGGGGCCGGGGAGCAGTTCTTC. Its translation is CASSDSKLSGGAGEQFF.

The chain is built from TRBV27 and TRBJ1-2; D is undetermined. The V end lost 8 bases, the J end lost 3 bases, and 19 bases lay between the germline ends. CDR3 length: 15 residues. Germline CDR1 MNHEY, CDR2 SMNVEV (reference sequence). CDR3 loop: CASARGPTDYYGYTF. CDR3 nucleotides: TGTGCCAGCGCCAGAGGGCCGACGGACTACTATGGCTACACCTTC.